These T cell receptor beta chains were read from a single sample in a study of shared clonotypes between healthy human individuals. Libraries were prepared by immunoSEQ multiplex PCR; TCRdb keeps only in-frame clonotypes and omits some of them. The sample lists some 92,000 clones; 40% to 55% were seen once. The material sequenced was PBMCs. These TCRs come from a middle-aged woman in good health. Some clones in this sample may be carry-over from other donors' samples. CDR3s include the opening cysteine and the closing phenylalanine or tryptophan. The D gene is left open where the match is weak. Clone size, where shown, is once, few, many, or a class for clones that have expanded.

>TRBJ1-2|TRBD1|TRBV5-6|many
TGTGCCAGCAGCTTGGTGGCAGGGGGCGATAGGAACTATGGCTACACCTTC
CASSLVAGGDRNYGYTF
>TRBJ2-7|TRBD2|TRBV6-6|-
TGTGCCAGCAGTCTAGCGGGGTGGGACGAGCAGTACTTC
CASSLAGWDEQYF
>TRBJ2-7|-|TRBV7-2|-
TGTGCCAGCAGCTTAGCGTCAGGTGTCGGCCACGAGCAGTACTTC
CASSLASGVGHEQYF
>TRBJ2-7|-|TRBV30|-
TGTGCCTGGGGGGCGTTATACGAGCAGTACTTC
CAWGALYEQYF
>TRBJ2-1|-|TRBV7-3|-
TGTGCCAGCAGTCGGGAGCTAGCGACCCTCTACAATGAGCAGTTCTTC
CASSRELATLYNEQFF
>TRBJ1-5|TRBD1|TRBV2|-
TGTGCCAGCGCGGTGGCAGGGGGAGATCAGCCCCAGCATTTT
CASAVAGGDQPQHF
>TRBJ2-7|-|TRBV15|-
TGTGCCACCAGCAGAGATAGGGGACTTGGTGAGCAGTACTTC
CATSRDRGLGEQYF
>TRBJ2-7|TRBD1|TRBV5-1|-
TGCGCCAGCAGCTTTTCAGGGGGACCCTACGAGCAGTACTTC
CASSFSGGPYEQYF
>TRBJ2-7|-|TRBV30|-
TGTGCCTGGAGTGCCCCGGGGATCGAGCAGTACTTC
CAWSAPGIEQYF
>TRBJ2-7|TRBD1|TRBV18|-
TGTGCCAGCTCACCTGCGGGGACAGGGAGCTACGAGCAGTACTTC
CASSPAGTGSYEQYF
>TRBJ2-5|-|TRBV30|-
TGTGCCTGGAGGCAGCAAGAGACCCAGTACTTC
CAWRQQETQYF
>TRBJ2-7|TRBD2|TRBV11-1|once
TGTGCCAGCAGCTTAGTCCGGACTAGCGGTTACGAGCAGTACTTC
CASSLVRTSGYEQYF
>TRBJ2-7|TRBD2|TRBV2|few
TGTGCCAGCAGTTTTCTAGCGGGAGGGGTCAACGAGCAGTACTTC
CASSFLAGGVNEQYF
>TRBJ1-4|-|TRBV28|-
TGTGCCAGCAGTCCTGACGGGGTATCTGTGAAACTGTTTTTT
CASSPDGVSVKLFF
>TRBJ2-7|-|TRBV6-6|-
TGTGCCAGCAGTTATGGGGATCCCTACGAGCAGTACTTC
CASSYGDPYEQYF
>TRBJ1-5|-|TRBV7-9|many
TGTGCCAGCAGCCCGACAGGCAATCAGCCCCAGCATTTT
CASSPTGNQPQHF
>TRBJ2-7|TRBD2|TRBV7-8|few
TGTGCCAGCAGCTTATGGACTAGCGGGCCCGGCTACGAGCAGTACTTC
CASSLWTSGPGYEQYF
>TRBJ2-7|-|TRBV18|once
TGTGCCAGCTCACCACCGGGTTTCCTCTACGAGCAGTACTTC
CASSPPGFLYEQYF
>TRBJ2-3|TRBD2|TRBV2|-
TGTGCCAGCGAAGCGGGAGGACTCACAGATACGCAGTGTTTT
CASEAGGLTDTQCF
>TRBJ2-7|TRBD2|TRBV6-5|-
TGTGCCAGCAGTGCAGACGCCGGGGGGGTGTACGAGCAGTACTTC
CASSADAGGVYEQYF
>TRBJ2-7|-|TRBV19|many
TGTGCCAGTAGTGGCGGGTTTTACGAGCAGTACTTC
CASSGGFYEQYF
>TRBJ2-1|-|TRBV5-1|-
TGCGCCAGCAGCTTGGATGGGGTAGTGCAGTTCTTC
CASSLDGVVQFF
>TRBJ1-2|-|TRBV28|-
TGTGCCAGCAGAATAGACAGTCGGGACTATGGCTACACCTTC
CASRIDSRDYGYTF
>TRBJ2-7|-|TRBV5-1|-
TGCGCCAGCAGCTTCTCTCAGGGACTTGATGAGCAGTACTTC
CASSFSQGLDEQYF
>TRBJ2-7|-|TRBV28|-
TGTGCCAGCAGTTTCTCCCTCGAGCAGTACTTC
CASSFSLEQYF
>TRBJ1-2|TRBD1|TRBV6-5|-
TGTGCCAGCAGGGACTACAGGGGACTTAACTATGGCTACACCTTC
CASRDYRGLNYGYTF
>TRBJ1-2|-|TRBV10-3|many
TGTGCCATCAGTGAGGGGGGTGGCTACACCTTC
CAISEGGGYTF
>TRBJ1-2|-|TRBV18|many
TGTGCCAGCTCACCACGGGGAGGGGAGAGCTATGGCTACACCTTC
CASSPRGGESYGYTF
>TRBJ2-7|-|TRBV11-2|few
TGTGCCAGCAGCTTAGGAGTCAGCCTATACGAGCAGTACTTC
CASSLGVSLYEQYF
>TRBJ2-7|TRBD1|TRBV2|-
TGTGCCAGCAGCTTAGCGGTGAGAACAGGGGGACTGGGGTCCTACGAGCAGTACTTC
CASSLAVRTGGLGSYEQYF
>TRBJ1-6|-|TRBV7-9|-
TGTGCCAGCAGCTTAGGCGGTAATTCACCCCTCCACTTT
CASSLGGNSPLHF
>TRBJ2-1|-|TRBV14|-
TGTGCCAGCAGCGCGCAAGGGGTCAATGAGCAGTTCTTC
CASSAQGVNEQFF
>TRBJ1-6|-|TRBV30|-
TGTGCCTGGAGATCGGGGGATAATTCACCCCTCCACTTT
CAWRSGDNSPLHF
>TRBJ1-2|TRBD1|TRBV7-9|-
TGTGCCAGCGACATGGGATTAAGGGGACAGTCTCGTGGCTACACCTTC
CASDMGLRGQSRGYTF